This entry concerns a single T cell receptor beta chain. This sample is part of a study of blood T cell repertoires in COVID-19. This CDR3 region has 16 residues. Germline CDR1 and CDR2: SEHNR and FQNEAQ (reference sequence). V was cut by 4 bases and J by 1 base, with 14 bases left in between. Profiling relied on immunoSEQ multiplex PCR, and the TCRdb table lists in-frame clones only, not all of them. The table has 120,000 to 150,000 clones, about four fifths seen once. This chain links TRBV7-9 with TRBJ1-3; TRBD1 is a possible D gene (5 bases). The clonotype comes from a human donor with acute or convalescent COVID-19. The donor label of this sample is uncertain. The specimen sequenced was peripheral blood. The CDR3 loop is CASSWGLTTSGNTIYF. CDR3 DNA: TGTGCCAGCAGCTGGGGACTGACAACGTCTGGAAACACCATATATTTT.